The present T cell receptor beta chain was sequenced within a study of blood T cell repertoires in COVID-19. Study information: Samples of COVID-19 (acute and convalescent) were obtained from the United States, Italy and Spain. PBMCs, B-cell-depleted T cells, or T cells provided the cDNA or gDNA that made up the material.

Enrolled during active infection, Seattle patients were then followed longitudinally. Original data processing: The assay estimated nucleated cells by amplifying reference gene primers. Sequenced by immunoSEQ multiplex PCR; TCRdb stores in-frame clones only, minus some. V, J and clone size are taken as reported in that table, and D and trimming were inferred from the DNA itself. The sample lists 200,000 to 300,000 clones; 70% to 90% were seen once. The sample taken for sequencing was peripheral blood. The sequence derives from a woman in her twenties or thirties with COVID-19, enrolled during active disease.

The CDR3 sequence is CASSPAYEQYF. The CDR3 DNA reads as TGTGCCAGCAGCCCAGCCTACGAGCAGTACTTC. The chain links TRBV7-9 to TRBJ2-7; no clear D gene. This CDR3 comprises 11 residues. CDR1 is SEHNR and CDR2 is FQNEAQ in the germline V gene (reference sequence). V lost 5 bases, J lost 2 bases, and 4 bases lay in between.